These 25 T cell receptor beta chains were all obtained from the same sample, sequenced in a study of T cell changes during pregnancy in multiple sclerosis. Here immunoSEQ multiplex PCR was the method, and the copy in TCRdb shows in-frame clones only, minus some. The table has fewer than 40,000 clones, roughly nine tenths seen once. Specimen: CD4+ T cells from peripheral blood mononuclear cells, collected in the second trimester of pregnancy. These receptors all stem from a female donor in good health, enrolled as a control in a pregnancy study.

The chain joins TRBV19 to TRBJ1-1; unclear D gene. Trimming stripped 7 bases from V and 0 bases from J, with 12 bases between. The CDR3 has 14 amino acids. Germline CDR1 is LNHDA and CDR2 is SQIVND (reference sequence). The DNA of the CDR3 is TGTGCCAGTACCCGCGCCCGGGTGAACACTGAAGCTTTCTTT. It specifies CASTRARVNTEAFF.

The chain joins TRBV5-8 to TRBJ2-5; 8 nucleotides agree with TRBD1. This CDR3 contains 15 residues. Germline CDR1 is SGHTS and CDR2 is YDEGEE. The ends lost 1 base at V and 5 bases at J; junction bases unmatched: 7. This chain's CDR3 is CASSLSQGAMETQYF. CDR3 DNA: TGTGCCAGCAGCTTGTCTCAGGGGGCGATGGAGACCCAGTACTTC.

The V gene is TRBV14, the J gene TRBJ2-2; 7 bases agree with TRBD1. CDR1 is SGHDN, CDR2 FVKESK, per germline. This CDR3 region has 14 residues. The V and J ends lost 7 bases and 7 bases, in that order; junction bases with no gene match: 9. The CDR3 sequence: CASKPTGLDGELFF. CDR3 sequence (DNA): TGTGCCAGCAAGCCGACAGGGTTGGACGGGGAGCTGTTTTTT.

The genes are TRBV7-2 and TRBJ2-7; D is uncertain. Trimming shortened V by 1 base and J by 0 bases, and 7 bases separated the two germline ends. The CDR3 has 14 residues. CDR1 is SGHTA, CDR2 FQGNSA, per germline. This CDR3 is CASSLGSSSYEQYF. The CDR3 DNA reads TGTGCCAGCAGCTTAGGGTCTAGCTCCTACGAGCAGTACTTC.

The chain carries TRBV2 and TRBJ2-3; D not certain. This CDR3 is 13 amino acids long. CDR1 and CDR2 (germline): SNHLY, FYNNEI. The ends were cut back, 8 bases at V and 1 base at J, with 10 bases in the middle. Written as DNA, the CDR3 is TGTGCCAGCTTCCCACGCGGCACAGATACGCAGTATTTT. This codes for CASFPRGTDTQYF. Complete variable domain (other parts from reference TRBV2 and TRBJ2-3): EPEVTQTPSHQVTQMGQEVILRCVPISNHLYFYWYRQILGQKVEFLVSFYNNEISEKSEIFDDQFSVERPDGSNFTLKIRSTKLEDSAMYFCASFPRGTDTQYFGPGTRLTVL.

The chain employs TRBV6-6 and TRBJ2-1; possibly TRBD1 for D (5 bases). V was trimmed by 2 bases and J by 6 bases, leaving 17 bases between them. The germline gives CDR1 MNHNY, CDR2 SVGAGI (reference sequence). The CDR3 runs to 16 residues. CDR3 residues: CASSYGRGPVGNEQFF. In nucleotides, the CDR3 is TGTGCCAGCAGTTACGGAAGGGGCCCAGTCGGCAATGAGCAGTTCTTC.

The chain is built from TRBV5-6 and TRBJ1-1, with TRBD1 as a possible D gene (5 bases). CDR3 length: 13 amino acids. Deletions cut 9 bases from V and 8 bases from J, with 20 bases between. Germline V CDR1 and CDR2: SGHDT, YYEEEE. The CDR3 spells CATKEGSQVEAFF. CDR3 bases: TGTGCCACCAAAGAAGGGTCACAGGTAGAAGCTTTCTTT.

The rearrangement joins TRBV7-9 to TRBJ2-5; D not certain. The length of the CDR3 is 13 residues. V was cut by 5 bases and J by 2 bases, with 9 bases left in between. CDR1 and CDR2 (germline): SEHNR, FQNEAQ (reference sequence). The CDR3 region is CASSRGTQETQYF. The DNA of the CDR3 is TGTGCCAGCAGCCGAGGAACACAAGAGACCCAGTACTTC.

V gene TRBV7-8 combines with J gene TRBJ2-1; TRBD2 agrees at 9 bases. Germline lookup yields CDR1 SGHVS and CDR2 FQNEAQ. The CDR3 is 17 residues long. The trim removed 0 bases at V and 2 bases at J, leaving 5 bases unmatched. The CDR3, as DNA: TGTGCCAGCAGCTTAGCGCTGGGCGGGAGGGCCTACAATGAGCAGTTCTTC. This encodes CASSLALGGRAYNEQFF. Together with reference TRBV7-8 and TRBJ2-1, the CDR3 gives the full variable domain: GAGVSQSPRYKVAKRGQDVALRCDPISGHVSLFWYQQALGQGPEFLTYFQNEAQLDKSGLPSDRFFAERPEGSVSTLKIQRTQQEDSAVYLCASSLALGGRAYNEQFFGPGTRLTVL.

V and J are TRBV6-5 and TRBJ2-5; perhaps TRBD2 as D (5 bases). Germline CDR1 reads MNHEY; CDR2 reads SVGAGI. The CDR3 consists of 15 residues. Trimming took off 6 bases at V and 2 bases at J, with 16 bases between the two ends. The DNA for the CDR3 is TGTGCCAGCAGCCCGCGGGCTACCCAGCAAGAGACCCAGTACTTC. Amino acids: CASSPRATQQETQYF.

This clone was observed once. V usage is TRBV30 and J usage is TRBJ2-7; the D gene is possibly TRBD1 (6 bases). Germline CDR1 reads GTSNPN; CDR2 reads SVGIG (reference sequence). The CDR3 totals 13 residues. V was shortened by 1 base and J by 3 bases, with 10 bases between the two germline ends. CDR3 coding DNA: TGTGCCTGGAGTGGAGACAGGATCTACGAGCAGTACTTC. Translating it yields CAWSGDRIYEQYF.

V gene TRBV6-5 combines with J gene TRBJ1-2; 10 bases map to TRBD1. V lost 5 bases to trimming and J lost 8 bases; unmatched junction nucleotides: 5. Per germline, CDR1 MNHEY and CDR2 SVGAGI. CDR3 length equals 13 residues. The chain's CDR3 is CASSKGQGLGYTF. The CDR3 nucleotides read TGTGCCAGCAGTAAGGGACAGGGGTTGGGCTACACCTTC.

The chain combines TRBV6-6 with TRBJ1-3; possible D gene TRBD1, 6 bases. V lost 2 bases and J lost 3, with 8 bases in between. CDR3 length: 14 residues. From germline, CDR1 is MNHNY and CDR2 SVGAGI (reference sequence). CDR3 DNA sequence: TGTGCCAGCAGTTACGGGGGCCGTGGAAACACCATATATTTT. It specifies CASSYGGRGNTIYF.

The rearrangement uses TRBV19 and TRBJ2-3; no firm D call. Germline assignment: CDR1 LNHDA and CDR2 SQIVND (reference sequence). The CDR3 extends over 12 amino acids. V gave up 3 bases and J gave up 2 bases, with 3 bases separating them. The CDR3 spells CASSINTDTQYF. DNA of the CDR3: TGTGCCAGTAGTATTAACACAGATACGCAGTATTTT.

In this sample, this clone turned up a few times. This rearrangement joins TRBV18 to TRBJ1-1; 7 bases map to TRBD1. The germline V gene has CDR1 KGHSH and CDR2 LQKENI. The CDR3 runs to 14 residues. V shed 3 bases and J 7 bases; nucleotides not matched to a gene: 8. As DNA, the CDR3 is TGTGCCAGCTCACCTACAGGGGCGCGGGGTGAAGCTTTCTTT. It codes for CASSPTGARGEAFF.

The V call is TRBV5-1, the J call TRBJ2-5; D possibly corresponds to TRBD2 (6 bases). The CDR3 totals 13 residues. The V gene's germline CDR1 is SGHRS and CDR2 YFSETQ. V was trimmed by 4 bases and J by 2 bases, leaving 9 bases between them. CDR3 coding DNA: TGCGCCAGCAGCGAGGGGACTCAAGAGACCCAGTACTTC. Translated: CASSEGTQETQYF.

The chain recombines TRBV11-2 with TRBJ1-2, with D possibly being TRBD1 (5 bases). The V end lost 1 base, the J end lost 4 bases, and 7 bases lay between the germline ends. CDR1 and CDR2 (germline): SGHAT, FQNNGV. CDR3 length: 13 amino acids. The CDR3 here is CASSLGGPYGYTF. CDR3 nucleotides: TGTGCCAGCAGCTTAGGGGGCCCCTATGGCTACACCTTC.

V usage is TRBV6-1 and J usage is TRBJ1-6, with 9 positions matching TRBD1. Germline V gene lookup returns CDR1 MNHNS and CDR2 SASEGT. The length of the CDR3 is 19 residues. The V segment lost 1 base and the J segment 0 bases; nucleotides outside the gene matches: 7. DNA for the CDR3: TGTGCCAGCAGTGAAGAGGGACAGGGTCGGGCCTCCTATAATTCACCCCTCCACTTT. It translates to CASSEEGQGRASYNSPLHF.

Only a few counts were recorded for this clone. The chain employs TRBV12-5 and TRBJ2-7; 12 positions match TRBD2. Unmatched junction bases numbered 9, after V lost 2 bases and J lost 4 bases. The CDR3 runs 17 residues. Germline V gene sequence: CDR1 LGHNT, CDR2 FRNRAP. The CDR3 nucleotides are TGTGCTAGTGGTTTGCAACGACTAGCGGGGGTACTATACGAGCAGTACTTC. Its protein product is CASGLQRLAGVLYEQYF.

This chain connects TRBV11-3 to TRBJ2-2; possibly TRBD2 for D (5 bases). The germline CDR1 and CDR2 sequences are SGHNT and YENEEA. V gave up 7 bases and J gave up 1 base, with 19 bases separating them. This CDR3 is built from 17 residues. In DNA form, the CDR3 reads TGTGCCAGCACTCACCCGAGGGTAGCCCAGAACACCGGGGAGCTGTTTTTT. Translating it yields CASTHPRVAQNTGELFF.

V is TRBV9 and J is TRBJ2-3; D possibly corresponds to TRBD1 (5 bases). Deletions cut 3 bases from V and 2 bases from J, with 19 bases between. CDR1 is SGDLS, CDR2 YYNGEE, per germline. The CDR3 sequence is 17 residues long. CDR3: CASSAPDRISSTDTQYF. For the CDR3, the DNA is TGTGCCAGCAGCGCGCCAGACAGAATATCGTCCACAGATACGCAGTATTTT.

This clone was counted a single time. The genes are TRBV11-2 and TRBJ2-5; 8 positions match TRBD1. Germline V gene sequence: CDR1 SGHAT, CDR2 FQNNGV. The V gene end was trimmed by 3 bases and the J gene end by 11 bases; junction bases not matched to a gene: 8. This CDR3 contains 13 residues. In nucleotides, the CDR3 is TGTGCCAGCAGCTTCCCAGGGGGCGCGGGGCAGTACTTC. It encodes CASSFPGGAGQYF.

This chain connects TRBV5-1 to TRBJ1-4, with 9 bases lining up with TRBD1. The CDR3 covers 13 residues. The junction had 2 bases not matched to a gene; V was cut back by 3 bases and J by 8 bases. Germline loops: CDR1 SGHRS, CDR2 YFSETQ. The CDR3: CASSSGQGEKLFF. Here the CDR3 DNA reads TGCGCCAGCAGCTCAGGACAGGGGGAAAAACTGTTTTTT.

The rearrangement joins TRBV27 to TRBJ2-1; a possible D gene is TRBD2 (7 bases). The germline V gene encodes CDR1 MNHEY and CDR2 SMNVEV (reference sequence). The germline V and J ends were trimmed by 0 bases and 0 bases, with 12 bases remaining between them. The CDR3 covers 17 residues. CDR3 nucleotides: TGTGCCAGCAGTTTATCAGCCGGGGGGCGCTCCTACAATGAGCAGTTCTTC. Translation gives CASSLSAGGRSYNEQFF.

This chain connects TRBV6-6 to TRBJ2-5; 7 nucleotides line up with TRBD2. Germline CDR1 and CDR2: MNHNY and SVGAGI (reference sequence). This CDR3 is built from 14 residues. Trimming removed 5 bases from V and 5 bases from J; junction bases left unmatched: 8. The CDR3 region has the DNA TGTGCCAGCAGTCGACTGACTAGCTGGGAGACCCAGTACTTC. It codes for CASSRLTSWETQYF.